The 2 T cell receptor beta chains below all came from one sample that was sequenced in a study of cytomegalovirus exposure and HLA in healthy donors. The table came from immunoSEQ multiplex PCR; TCRdb's copy has only in-frame clones and leaves some out. Of under 150,000 clones listed, 80% to 90% are singletons. Material: PBMCs. These receptors all come from a woman younger than 35 in good health and CMV-seropositive.

V and J are TRBV21-1 and TRBJ2-7; the table's D call TRBD1 went unverified against the DNA. TRBV21-1 is noted as a pseudogene. This CDR3 spans 16 amino acids. The CDR3 here is CASRIAYRTFNYEQYF. CDR3 nucleotides: TGTGCCAGTCGAATAGCTTACAGGACATTTAACTACGAGCAGTACTTC.

CDR3 amino acids: CASSIRDREGYEQYF. The CDR3 DNA is TGTGCCAGCAGCATTCGGGACAGGGAAGGCTACGAGCAGTACTTC. The chain is built from TRBV27 and TRBJ2-7; 9 nucleotides line up with TRBD1. Germline V gene sequence: CDR1 MNHEY, CDR2 SMNVEV (reference sequence). J lost 3 bases, V lost 6 bases, and 9 bases had no gene match. This CDR3 has 15 residues.